The T cell receptor (beta chain) under discussion was sequenced for a study of T cell repertoires in cytomegalovirus infection. V lost 3 bases to trimming and J lost 0 bases, with 8 bases between them. CDR1 is DFQATT and CDR2 is SNEGSKA in the germline V gene (reference sequence). The CDR3 extends over 13 amino acids. TCRdb reprocessed the reads with MiXCR, giving one entry per CDR3 protein. The data hold tens of thousands of distinct CDR3 sequences, with roughly 22% observed a single time. A word on this clonotype: Its antigen is not identified.

The chain links TRBV20-1 to TRBJ1-2; D uncertain. The sequence came from a human donor in good health (CMV status not recorded). Some clones in this sample may be carry-over from other donors' samples. Here the sequenced sample was CD8+ T cells from cultured PBMCs, taken from culture after CMV antigen stimulation. Written as DNA, the CDR3 is TGCAGTGCTAGCCGGAGGGCTAACTATGGCTACACCTTC. It yields the protein CSASRRANYGYTF.